The rows below give T cell receptor beta chains drawn from one sample of a study of CD8 T cells in ankylosing spondylitis. TCRdb redid the calling of the 5' RACE reads with MiXCR, one entry per CDR3 protein. The sample holds over 600,000 distinct CDR3 sequences, roughly 19% seen once. Source material: blood, either unsorted or a sorted T cell fraction (not recorded which). These receptors came from a male donor with ankylosing spondylitis. CDR3s include the opening cysteine and the closing phenylalanine or tryptophan. A D gene is named only where the DNA matches it firmly. A clone size is listed for some rows: how often the clone was seen (once, few, many), or a class if it is expanded.

>TRBV5-1|NA|TRBJ1-1|few
TGCGCCAGCAGCTTGGAAGCGACATTGAACACTGAAGCTTTCTTT
CASSLEATLNTEAFF
>TRBV5-1|TRBD1|TRBJ2-5|few
TGCGCCAGCAGCTTGGCCAGGACAGGGCGCCTAGAGACCCAGTACTTC
CASSLARTGRLETQYF
>TRBV7-2|NA|TRBJ2-7|NA
TGTGCCAGCAGCTCCCCGCCAGGGGCCGAGCAGTACTTC
CASSSPPGAEQYF
>TRBV12-3/TRBV12-4|TRBD1|TRBJ2-1|few
TGTGCCAGCAGCAGCCGCCGGGACAGAGACAATGAGCAGTTCTTC
CASSSRRDRDNEQFF
>TRBV14|TRBD2|TRBJ2-1|NA
TGTGCCAGCAGCCGGGTAGCTAGCGGGGGATACAATGAGCAGTTCTTC
CASSRVASGGYNEQFF
>TRBV5-6|TRBD2|TRBJ2-7|NA
TGTGCCAGCAGCCTAAGGCCTTCTAGCGGGAGGAGGGACGAGCAGTACTTC
CASSLRPSSGRRDEQYF
>TRBV29-1|NA|TRBJ1-1|few
TGCAGCGATGCCGGGAACACTGAAGCTTTCTTT
CSDAGNTEAFF
>TRBV20-1|NA|TRBJ2-3|few
TGCAGTGCTAGGTCCCCCCTATCCGGTACGCAGTATTTT
CSARSPLSGTQYF
>TRBV20-1|NA|TRBJ2-7|few
TGCAGTGCTCAGCGTACAGGGTACGAGCAGTACTTC
CSAQRTGYEQYF
>TRBV10-3|NA|TRBJ1-1|few
TGTGCCATCAGTGGGTTCCCCCCGGGGTGGTTCACTGAAGCTTTCTTT
CAISGFPPGWFTEAFF
>TRBV10-3|NA|TRBJ2-2|few
TGTGCCATCGCGATCACCGGGGAGCTGTTTTTT
CAIAITGELFF
>TRBV20-1|NA|TRBJ2-2|NA
TGCAGTGCTGAGACGTCCACCGGGGAGCTGTTTTTT
CSAETSTGELFF
>TRBV7-3|TRBD2|TRBJ2-3|NA
TGTGCCAGCAGCTTAGGTCCAGCGGGGAGCACAGATACGCAGTATTTT
CASSLGPAGSTDTQYF
>TRBV7-8|TRBD2|TRBJ2-1|NA
TGTGCCAGCAGCTTAGTTAGGCTAGCGGGGGGATACAATGAGCAGTTCTTC
CASSLVRLAGGYNEQFF
>TRBV20-1|TRBD2|TRBJ2-7|NA
TGCAGTGCTCAGGCCCGGGACTACCTCTACGAGCAGTACTTC
CSAQARDYLYEQYF
>TRBV7-3|TRBD2|TRBJ2-3|few
TGTGCCAGCCAGCTAGCGGGAGGCTACACAGATACGCAGTATTTT
CASQLAGGYTDTQYF
>TRBV4-3|NA|TRBJ2-5|NA
TGCGCCAGCAGCCAGGTGCGGGATGCGGAGACCCAGTACTTC
CASSQVRDAETQYF
>TRBV18|NA|TRBJ2-7|NA
TGTGCCAGCTCGGCGCACAAGGGCCAAACCTACGAGCAGTACTTC
CASSAHKGQTYEQYF
>TRBV12-3/TRBV12-4|NA|TRBJ1-1|NA
TGTGCCAGCAGCGGGACCTTTAACACTGAAGCTTTCTTT
CASSGTFNTEAFF